The sequence of this T cell receptor (beta chain) was determined in a study of blood T cell repertoires in COVID-19. Trimming shortened V by 3 bases and J by 1 base, and 15 bases separated the two germline ends. This CDR3 has 17 residues. CDR1 and CDR2 (germline): KGHSH, LQKENI. Sequencing used immunoSEQ multiplex PCR; TCRdb keeps in-frame clones, though not all of them. The table includes some 200,000 clones, around 80% detected once. Sequences were obtained from peripheral blood. This TCR was sampled from a man aged 25 to 40 with active or convalescent COVID-19. The chain is built from TRBV18 and TRBJ2-2; tentative D call: TRBD1 (6 bases). The CDR3 loop reads CASSPQGTRLNTGELFF. As DNA, the CDR3 is TGTGCCAGCTCACCGCAGGGGACCCGTTTGAACACCGGGGAGCTGTTTTTT.